This T cell receptor beta chain was sequenced for a study of prognosis after radiotherapy for stage I lung cancer. Looking at the study overall: Tumors proved to be squamous cell carcinoma in 6 or 7 patients and represented adenocarcinoma in approximately 12. The study's findings and limits: Lower Shannon entropy after stereotactic body radiation therapy was observed in patients who went on to develop distant metastases. Stereotactic body radiation therapy was followed by a fall in unique TCR clone counts, with a median of about 9,700 versus 6,500.

Amplicons of TCR beta CDR3 were generated from genomic DNA by two-round multiplex PCR. With primers specific to each TRBV and TRBJ gene, the first-round PCR was performed. TCRdb re-derived calls from the multiplex PCR reads in MiXCR, one entry per CDR3 protein. The table shows 15,000 to 20,000 distinct CDR3 sequences, with over 25% occurring only once. Concerning this clonotype itself: Its antigen is unknown. The conserved phenylalanine or tryptophan normally closing the CDR3 is absent here, so this likely arose from a read error.

With 6 bases removed from V and 2 bases from J, the gap between germline ends came to 12 bases. The germline CDR1 and CDR2 sequences are SQVTM and ANQGSEA. This CDR3 region has 13 residues. This chain links TRBV29-1 with TRBJ2-3; no clear D. The TCR sequence derives from a donor at least 50 years old with non-small cell lung cancer. The sample was PBMCs, taken before or after stereotactic body radiation therapy (not recorded which). The CDR3: CSVTMDTTDTQYL. In DNA, the CDR3 is TGCAGCGTGACGATGGATACCACAGATACGCAGTATCTT.